The clone carrying this T cell receptor beta chain was detected only a few times. Germline lookup yields CDR1 SGHAT and CDR2 FQNNGV. Trimming removed 5 bases at V and 3 bases at J, with 16 bases between. This CDR3 region has 15 residues. Method: immunoSEQ multiplex PCR; TCRdb's copy keeps in-frame clones and lacks some. The table records 35,000 to 45,000 clones, around 90% of them present only once. This entry belongs to a study of T cell changes during pregnancy in multiple sclerosis. The V gene is TRBV11-2, the J gene TRBJ1-1; a possible D gene is TRBD1 (6 bases). This specimen consisted of CD4+ T cells from peripheral blood mononuclear cells, obtained in the third trimester of pregnancy. This TCR was sampled from a female donor with multiple sclerosis, enrolled in a pregnancy study. The DNA for the CDR3 is TGTGCCAGCAGCACAAAACAGGGTCTTTACACTGAAGCTTTCTTT. Protein sequence: CASSTKQGLYTEAFF.